Sequencing of this T cell receptor beta chain was carried out in a study of beta chain features in type 1 diabetes. Study at large: There were some 110 million sorted cells examined across all samples.

Germline V gene lookup returns CDR1 SEHNR and CDR2 FQNEAQ (reference sequence). The CDR3 has 14 amino acids. V was shortened by 7 bases and J by 7 bases, with 16 bases between the two germline ends. Reverse transcribing all isolated RNA meant expressed TCRB transcripts were sequenced. Average reads for naive, central memory and regulatory T cell samples were roughly 3.4 million. Sequencing was performed with immunoSEQ multiplex PCR; in TCRdb, only in-frame clones are kept and a portion is missing. The sample consists of 350,000 to 400,000 clones, roughly 12% of them appearing once. Study-wide findings and caveats: For Type 1 diabetes patients, all four CD4+ subsets carried TCRB CDR3s that were moderately but significantly shorter. At VDJ recombination sites, type 1 diabetes patients had fewer insertions and more deleted nucleotides. In these data, an HLA type influence on TCRB rearrangement remained unresolved.

Concerning this clone itself: The antigen is not known.

The sequence came from a woman under 30 with type 1 diabetes. V usage is TRBV7-9 and J usage is TRBJ2-2, with TRBD2 as a possible D gene (6 bases). Sequenced material: naive CD4+ T cells from blood. CDR3: CASTRGEVGGELFF. In DNA form, the CDR3 reads TGTGCCAGCACCCGCGGGGAGGTTGGCGGGGAGCTGTTTTTT. The full variable domain, completed using reference TRBV7-9 and TRBJ2-2, is DTGVSQNPRHKITKRGQNVTFRCDPISEHNRLYWYRQTLGQGPEFLTYFQNEAQLEKSRLLSDRFSAERPKGSFSTLEIQRTEQGDSAMYLCASTRGEVGGELFFGEGSRLTVL.